This T cell receptor beta chain was observed in a study of T-cell reconstitution after alpha-beta-depleted transplantation in children. Study-level findings and limits: The study reportedly traced alpha-beta T cells about two months after transplant to several hundred expanded graft clones. After one year, T-cell counts and TCRbeta diversity mostly came from new T cells. The study traced high day-60 TCRbeta diversity in some patients to surviving recipient T cells and thymic progenitors.

A TCRbeta library incorporating unique molecular identifiers was prepared. Each CDR3 protein is one row after TCRdb ran MiXCR on the PCR reads. Of a few hundred thousand distinct CDR3 sequences listed, around a tenth are singletons. Comment on this clonotype: Its specificity is unknown.

CDR3 length: 14 amino acids. V lost 2 bases and J 4 bases, leaving 8 bases between the germline ends. The germline gives CDR1 SGHAT, CDR2 FQNNGV. The chain uses TRBV11-2 and TRBJ2-2; D may be TRBD1 or TRBD2 (5 bases each). This TCR derives from a boy under two years old with acute myeloid leukemia, due to receive a stem cell transplant. Source: PBMCs, taken before TCRalphabeta/CD19-depleted stem cell transplant. The CDR3 spells CASSLWGPTGELFF. The CDR3 coding sequence is TGTGCCAGCAGCTTATGGGGACCCACCGGGGAGCTGTTTTTT.